This T cell receptor beta chain appears in the sequencing data of a study of shared clonotypes between healthy human individuals. Study details: The study used three CD4 naive, three CD4 memory, two CD8 naive and one CD8 memory plate per donor. Study findings and constraints: With a handful of donors compared, 5% to 5.5% of naive CD4 clonotypes were shared.

CDR1 is SEHNR, CDR2 FQNEAQ, per germline (reference sequence). The CDR3 runs 15 residues. V was shortened by 5 bases and J by 2 bases, with 13 bases between the two germline ends. TCRdb keeps only in-frame clones here, not all; method: immunoSEQ multiplex PCR. Here the sample spans around 1.6 million clones, approximately 98% being singletons. Points on this clone: Its antigen is undetermined.

This receptor was identified in a man aged 30 to 45 in good health. The chain joins TRBV7-9 to TRBJ2-1; a weak D match, TRBD1 (6 bases). The sample comprised naive CD4+ T cells sorted from blood. As for subset: CD45RA+ positively selected. CDR3 residues: CASSLRDTAYNEQFF. Here the CDR3 DNA reads TGTGCCAGCAGCCTCCGGGACACGGCCTACAATGAGCAGTTCTTC. Variable domain in full (rest from reference TRBV7-9 and TRBJ2-1): DTGVSQNPRHKITKRGQNVTFRCDPISEHNRLYWYRQTLGQGPEFLTYFQNEAQLEKSRLLSDRFSAERPKGSFSTLEIQRTEQGDSAMYLCASSLRDTAYNEQFFGPGTRLTVL.